Only one count was recorded for the clone carrying this TCR beta chain. Its antigen remains unidentified. The data were obtained in a study of blood T cells in healthy people across ages. The CDR3 contains 16 residues. In germline, CDR1 is LGHDT, CDR2 YNNKEL (reference sequence). Trimming took off 3 bases at V and 6 bases at J, with 15 bases between the two ends. Study results and caveats: Estimated diversity, derived from one million T cells, was regarded as an underestimate. Aged donors had fewer naive CD4+ cells and lower diversity than long-lived donors. Roughly linear age-related decline in beta diversity appeared, significant by age about 40. Leaving the PBMCs unsorted stopped any conclusive comparison of naive versus antigen-experienced cells.

A J-beta primer mix and a sample-barcoded 5' primer were used in a second PCR of about 7 to 12 cycles. TCRdb analysed the 5' RACE reads with MiXCR anew, one entry per CDR3 protein. The sample has approximately 1.5 million distinct CDR3 sequences; 40% to 45% are singletons. Sequences were obtained from blood. The V and J genes are TRBV3-1 and TRBJ1-6; a weak D match, TRBD1 (6 bases). The sequence derives from a woman under 30 in good health. The CDR3, as DNA: TGTGCCAGCAGCCACCTACAGGGTCTGACTAATTCACCCCTCCACTTT. Encoded protein: CASSHLQGLTNSPLHF.